These 20 T cell receptor beta chains originate from one sample sequenced in a study of cytomegalovirus exposure and HLA in healthy donors. This PCR relied on a set of 60 Vbeta primers and 13 Jbeta primers. Data came from immunoSEQ multiplex PCR; TCRdb stores just in-frame clones and leaves some out. The table includes around 150,000 clones, roughly 80% detected once. Specimen: PBMCs. The receptors derive from a male donor in good health and CMV-seronegative.

CDR3 in amino acids: CASSLPDRGSNEQFF. CDR3 nucleotide sequence: TGTGCCAGCAGCTTGCCAGACAGGGGGTCCAATGAGCAGTTCTTC. The gene calls are TRBV7-9 and TRBJ2-1; 9 bases align to TRBD1. V dropped 3 bases and J dropped 6; count of bases not matched to a gene: 6. The germline V gene encodes CDR1 SEHNR and CDR2 FQNEAQ (reference sequence). The CDR3 sequence is 15 residues long.

The V call is TRBV19, the J call TRBJ2-2; 9 bases map to TRBD1. The CDR3 is 17 amino acids. The V segment lost 4 bases and the J segment 5 bases; nucleotides outside the gene matches: 11. From germline, CDR1 is LNHDA and CDR2 SQIVND (reference sequence). This CDR3 reads CASSTNRGHMGTGELFF. The CDR3 DNA sequence: TGTGCCAGTAGTACCAACAGGGGGCACATGGGAACCGGGGAGCTGTTTTTT.

The gene calls are TRBV7-3 and TRBJ2-1, with a weak D call TRBD2 (6 bases). Trimming shortened V by 2 bases and J by 7 bases, and 15 bases separated the two germline ends. CDR1 SGHTA and CDR2 FQGTGA come from the germline V gene. The CDR3 is 15 residues long. CDR3 in amino acids: CASSLSSPGRNEQFF. CDR3 in DNA: TGTGCCAGCAGCTTATCTAGCCCAGGGAGGAATGAGCAGTTCTTC.

The chain carries TRBV6-1 and TRBJ1-2; tentatively, D is TRBD1 (6 bases). The CDR3 sequence is 15 residues long. The ends were cut back, 1 base at V and 2 bases at J, with 11 bases in the middle. Germline CDR1 and CDR2: MNHNS and SASEGT. CDR3 nucleotide sequence: TGTGCCAGCAGTGAAGGACAGGCTTTCAACTATGGCTACACCTTC. As protein: CASSEGQAFNYGYTF.

This clone is a singleton in its sample. The chain uses TRBV10-2 and TRBJ2-1; TRBD2 aligns across 11 bases. CDR3 length: 14 residues. Trimming cost V 7 bases and J 3 bases; bases outside gene matches: 2. Germline assignment: CDR1 WSHSY and CDR2 SAAADI. In nucleotides, the CDR3 is TGCGCCAGCATCGGGACTAGCGGCTACAATGAGCAGTTCTTC. This sequence encodes CASIGTSGYNEQFF.

There are a few counts of this clone. The chain uses TRBV7-9 and TRBJ2-5; TRBD2 matches at 9 bases. There are 15 residues in the CDR3. Germline CDR1 SEHNR, CDR2 FQNEAQ (reference sequence). After removal of 1 base from V and 5 bases from J, the junction contained 5 bases not matched to a gene. The CDR3 DNA reads as TGTGCCAGCAGCTTAGGTGCTAGCGGGAAGGAGACCCAGTACTTC. Protein: CASSLGASGKETQYF.

This chain links TRBV5-5 with TRBJ2-6, with a weak D call TRBD1 (6 bases). Germline-derived CDR1 and CDR2 are SGHKS and YYEKEE (reference sequence). This CDR3 comprises 18 residues. V lost 1 base and J lost 0, with 14 bases in between. The CDR3 coding sequence is TGTGCCAGCAGCTTGTCGACAGGTGTGAGCTCTGGGGCCAACGTCCTGACTTTC. It is translated as CASSLSTGVSSGANVLTF.

The rearrangement joins TRBV9 to TRBJ1-1, with D hard to call. The CDR3 loop spans 14 amino acids. V was trimmed by 3 bases and J by 5 bases, leaving 14 bases between them. CDR1 is SGDLS, CDR2 YYNGEE, per germline. CDR3 coding DNA: TGTGCCAGCAGCGAGGACGGGGAAGGAACTGAAGCTTTCTTT. The encoded protein is CASSEDGEGTEAFF.

The chain joins TRBV6-4 to TRBJ1-4; TRBD1 matches 7 bases. The germline CDR1 and CDR2 sequences are MRHNA and SNTAGT. The trim removed 4 bases at V and 10 bases at J, leaving 12 bases unmatched. The CDR3 is 15 residues long. The CDR3 nucleotides read TGTGCCAGCAGTGGCATGCAGGGGGTGTGGGTAAAACTGTTTTTT. It is translated as CASSGMQGVWVKLFF.

The rearrangement links TRBV5-1 to TRBJ2-3; 9 positions agree with TRBD1. V shed 6 bases and J 2 bases; nucleotides not matched to a gene: 10. The CDR3 has 16 residues. Germline loops: CDR1 SGHRS, CDR2 YFSETQ. This chain's CDR3 is CASTQGTGTFTDTQYF. In nucleotides, the CDR3 is TGCGCCAGCACCCAGGGGACAGGGACCTTCACAGATACGCAGTATTTT.

This clone is a singleton in its sample. The V gene is TRBV2, the J gene TRBJ2-7, with TRBD1 matching over 7 bases. Unmatched junction bases numbered 4, after V lost 3 bases and J lost 2 bases. The germline CDR1 and CDR2 sequences are SNHLY and FYNNEI. This CDR3 has 14 residues. This CDR3 is CASSDPTGTYEQYF. The CDR3 DNA reads as TGTGCCAGCAGTGATCCGACAGGGACCTACGAGCAGTACTTC.

The chain carries TRBV5-1 and TRBJ2-1; TRBD2 matches 9 bases. V was clipped by 4 bases and J by 1 base; unmatched bases: 9. CDR3 length: 17 amino acids. The germline V gene has CDR1 SGHRS and CDR2 YFSETQ. As DNA, the CDR3 is TGCGCCAGCAGCCAGGGCCTACTAGCGGGTTCCTACAATGAGCAGTTCTTC. The encoded protein is CASSQGLLAGSYNEQFF.

The V gene is TRBV5-1, the J gene TRBJ1-1; weak D call: TRBD1 (6 bases). The CDR3 runs to 15 residues. The germline V and J ends were trimmed by 4 bases and 2 bases, with 15 bases remaining between them. The germline CDR1 and CDR2 sequences are SGHRS and YFSETQ. The CDR3 sequence: CASSPRTAINTEAFF. CDR3 nucleotides: TGCGCCAGCAGCCCTCGGACAGCTATAAACACTGAAGCTTTCTTT. Full variable domain (remainder filled in from reference TRBV5-1 and TRBJ1-1): KAGVTQTPRYLIKTRGQQVTLSCSPISGHRSVSWYQQTPGQGLQFLFEYFSETQRNKGNFPGRFSGRQFSNSRSEMNVSTLELGDSALYLCASSPRTAINTEAFFGQGTRLTVV.

The gene calls are TRBV5-1 and TRBJ1-2; 9 bases are shared with TRBD1. Trimming at V came to 4 bases and at J to 4 bases, leaving 14 bases not matched to a gene. The CDR3 runs 17 residues. CDR1 and CDR2 (germline): SGHRS, YFSETQ. CDR3 amino acids: CASSPGDRAWPFYGYTF. The CDR3 DNA sequence: TGCGCCAGCAGCCCCGGGGACAGGGCCTGGCCCTTCTATGGCTACACCTTC.

The chain links TRBV18 to TRBJ2-3; the D is unclear. The germline gives CDR1 KGHSH, CDR2 LQKENI. The CDR3 consists of 13 residues. The V end lost 1 base, the J end lost 2 bases, and 4 bases lay between the germline ends. CDR3 sequence: CASSPRVTDTQYF. The CDR3 DNA reads as TGTGCCAGCTCACCACGCGTCACAGATACGCAGTATTTT.

The V and J genes are TRBV19 and TRBJ1-2, with D unresolved. The CDR3 runs 12 residues. V was cut by 6 bases and J by 8 bases, with 13 bases left in between. Germline loops: CDR1 LNHDA, CDR2 SQIVND (reference sequence). Written as DNA, the CDR3 is TGTGCCAGTAGATCAGGCGGGTACGGCTACACCTTC. Protein: CASRSGGYGYTF. The full variable domain, with the rest looked up from reference TRBV19 and TRBJ1-2, is DGGITQSPKYLFRKEGQNVTLSCEQNLNHDAMYWYRQDPGQGLRLIYYSQIVNDFQKGDIAEGYSVSREKKESFPLTVTSAQKNPTAFYLCASRSGGYGYTFGSGTRLTVV.

The V and J genes are TRBV19 and TRBJ1-2; the D gene is possibly TRBD1 (6 bases). Trimming shortened V by 4 bases and J by 3 bases, and 15 bases separated the two germline ends. Germline-derived CDR1 and CDR2 are LNHDA and SQIVND (reference sequence). The CDR3 runs 15 residues. CDR3 sequence reads: CASSTMRTVDYGYTF. In nucleotides, the CDR3 is TGTGCCAGTAGTACGATGAGGACAGTCGACTATGGCTACACCTTC.

J is TRBJ1-3 and V is TRBV19; the D gene is possibly TRBD1 (6 bases). Looked up from germline, CDR1 is LNHDA and CDR2 is SQIVND (reference sequence). The CDR3 extends over 18 amino acids. The V and J ends lost 3 bases and 9 bases respectively, with 27 bases between them. The CDR3 nucleotides read TGTGCCAGTAGTATTCGAAAGACAGGAATGGACCTCGGGGCCACCATATATTTT. Its translation is CASSIRKTGMDLGATIYF.

This clone turned up a few times. The chain links TRBV19 to TRBJ2-3, with D unresolved. V dropped 8 bases and J dropped 15 bases, with 9 bases sitting between them. The germline CDR1 and CDR2 sequences are LNHDA and SQIVND (reference sequence). CDR3 length: 8 residues. CDR3 nucleotides: TGTGCCAGTTCCTGTCGTTATTTT. Protein product: CASSCRYF.

This clone was seen a handful of times. The chain carries TRBV28 and TRBJ2-2, with 7 bases matching TRBD2. This CDR3 region has 14 residues. Trimming took 7 bases from V and 4 from J; bases not matched to a gene: 6. Germline V gene lookup returns CDR1 MDHEN and CDR2 SYDVKM. The CDR3 coding sequence is TGTGCCAGCACCCAGACGGGGGGCACCGGGGAGCTGTTTTTT. Translated, it gives CASTQTGGTGELFF.